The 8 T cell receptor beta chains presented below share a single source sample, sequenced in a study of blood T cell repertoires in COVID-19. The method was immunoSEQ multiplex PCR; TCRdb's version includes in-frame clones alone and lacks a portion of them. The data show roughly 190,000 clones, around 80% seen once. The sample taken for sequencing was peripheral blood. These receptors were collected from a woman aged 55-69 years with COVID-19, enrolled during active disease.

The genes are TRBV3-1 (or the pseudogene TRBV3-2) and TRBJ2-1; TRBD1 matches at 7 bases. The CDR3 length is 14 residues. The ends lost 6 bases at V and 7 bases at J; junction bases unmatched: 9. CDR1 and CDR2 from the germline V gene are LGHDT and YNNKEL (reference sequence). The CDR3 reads CASRRGIQGNEQFF. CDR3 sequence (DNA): TGTGCCAGCAGGAGGGGGATACAGGGGAATGAGCAGTTCTTC.

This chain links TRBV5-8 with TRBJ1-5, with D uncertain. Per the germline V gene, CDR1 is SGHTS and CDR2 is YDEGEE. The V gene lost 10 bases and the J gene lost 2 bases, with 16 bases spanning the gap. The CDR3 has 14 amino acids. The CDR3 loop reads CADAGRTGNQPQHF. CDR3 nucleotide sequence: TGTGCCGACGCTGGGAGGACGGGCAATCAGCCCCAGCATTTT.

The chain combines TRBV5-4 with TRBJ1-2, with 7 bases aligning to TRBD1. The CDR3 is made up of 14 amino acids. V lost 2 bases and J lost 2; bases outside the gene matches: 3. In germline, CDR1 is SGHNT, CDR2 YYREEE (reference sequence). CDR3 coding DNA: TGTGCCAGCAGCTTCCGGGGACAGAACTATGGCTACACCTTC. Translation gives CASSFRGQNYGYTF. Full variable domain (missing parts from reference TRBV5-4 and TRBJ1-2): ETGVTQSPTHLIKTRGQQVTLRCSSQSGHNTVSWYQQALGQGPQFIFQYYREEENGRGNFPPRFSGLQFPNYSSELNVNALELDDSALYLCASSFRGQNYGYTFGSGTRLTVV.

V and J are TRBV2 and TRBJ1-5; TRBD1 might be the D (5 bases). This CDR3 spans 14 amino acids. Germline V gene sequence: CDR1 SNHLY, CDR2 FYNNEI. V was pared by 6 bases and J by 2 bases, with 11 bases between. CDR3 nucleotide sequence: TGTGCCAGCAGCGCGGGGGGGGGCAATCAGCCCCAGCATTTT. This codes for CASSAGGGNQPQHF.

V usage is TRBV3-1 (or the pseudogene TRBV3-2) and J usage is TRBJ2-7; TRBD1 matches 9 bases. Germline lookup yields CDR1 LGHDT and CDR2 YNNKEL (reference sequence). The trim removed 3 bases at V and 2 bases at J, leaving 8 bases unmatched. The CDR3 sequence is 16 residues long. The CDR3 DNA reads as TGTGCCAGCAGCCATTCCCCGGGACAGGGAACCTACGAGCAGTACTTC. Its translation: CASSHSPGQGTYEQYF.

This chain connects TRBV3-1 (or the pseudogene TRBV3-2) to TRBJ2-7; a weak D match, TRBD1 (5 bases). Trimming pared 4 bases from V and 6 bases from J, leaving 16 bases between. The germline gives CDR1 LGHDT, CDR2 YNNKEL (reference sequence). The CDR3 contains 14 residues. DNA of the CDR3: TGTGCCAGCAGCCGGTTGGGGCAGGGTATCGAGCAGTACTTC. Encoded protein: CASSRLGQGIEQYF.

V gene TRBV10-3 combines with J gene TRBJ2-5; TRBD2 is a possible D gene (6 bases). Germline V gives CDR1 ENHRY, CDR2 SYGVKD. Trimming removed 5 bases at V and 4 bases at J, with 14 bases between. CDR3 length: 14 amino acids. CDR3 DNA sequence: TGTGCCATCAGTCCGGGGGTCGGACCAGAGACCCAGTACTTC. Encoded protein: CAISPGVGPETQYF.

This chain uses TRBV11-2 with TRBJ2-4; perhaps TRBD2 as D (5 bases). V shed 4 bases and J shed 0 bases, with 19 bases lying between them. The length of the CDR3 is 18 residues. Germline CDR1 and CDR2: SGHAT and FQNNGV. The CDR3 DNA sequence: TGTGCCAGCAGCTCAAAACTTTCCTGGCGGGTAGCCAAAAACATTCAGTACTTC. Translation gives CASSSKLSWRVAKNIQYF.